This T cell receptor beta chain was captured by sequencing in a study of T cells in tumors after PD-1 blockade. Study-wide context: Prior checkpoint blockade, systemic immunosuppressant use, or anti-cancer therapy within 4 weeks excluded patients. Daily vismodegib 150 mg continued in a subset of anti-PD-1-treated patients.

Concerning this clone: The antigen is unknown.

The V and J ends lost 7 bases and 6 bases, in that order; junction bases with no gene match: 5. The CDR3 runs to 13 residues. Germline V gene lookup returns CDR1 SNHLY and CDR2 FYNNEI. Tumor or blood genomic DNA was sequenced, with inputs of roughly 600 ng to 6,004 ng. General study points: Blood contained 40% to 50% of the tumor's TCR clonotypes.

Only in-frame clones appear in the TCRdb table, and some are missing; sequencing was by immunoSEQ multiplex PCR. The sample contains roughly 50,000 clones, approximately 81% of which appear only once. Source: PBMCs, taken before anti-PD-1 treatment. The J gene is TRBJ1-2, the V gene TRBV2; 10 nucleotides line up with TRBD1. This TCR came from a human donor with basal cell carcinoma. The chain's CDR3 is CASNPTGGHGYTF. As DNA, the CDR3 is TGTGCCAGCAACCCGACAGGGGGCCATGGCTACACCTTC.